This record covers a single T cell receptor beta chain. The data are from a study of spatial heterogeneity in lung cancer. Study context: The follow-up PBMC samples were sequenced whenever they were available. The median time to follow-up was approximately 23 months after resection.

Germline values: CDR1 LNHDA, CDR2 SQIVND (reference sequence). There are 16 residues in the CDR3. The ends lost 4 bases at V and 1 base at J; junction bases unmatched: 6. Time point in this sample: blood at routine non-recurrence follow-up after resection. Sequencing was performed on whole RNA extracted from tumor and nontumor lung tissue, or from frozen PBMC, and the material was left unsorted. TCRdb analysed the 5' RACE reads with MiXCR anew, one entry per CDR3 protein. The profile covers roughly 120,000 distinct CDR3 sequences, with less than 15% appearing a single time and roughly 15% taken by the ten largest.

This chain connects TRBV19 to TRBJ2-5, with TRBD1 matching over 10 bases. The receptor was isolated from a male donor with early-stage non-small cell lung cancer. Sample: PBMCs, taken at follow-up. CDR3 region: CASSRGQGTIQETQYF. In DNA form, the CDR3 reads TGTGCCAGTAGTAGGGGACAGGGGACAATCCAAGAGACCCAGTACTTC.